What follows are 2 T cell receptor beta chains derived from one specimen sequenced in a study of shared clonotypes between healthy human individuals. Method: immunoSEQ multiplex PCR; TCRdb's copy keeps in-frame clones and lacks some. In the table there are 2 million or so clones, about 95% of which are singletons. CD45RO-negative cells were positively selected for CCR7, leaving out terminally differentiated effector memory CD45RA+ cells. The sample taken for sequencing was naive CD8+ T cells sorted from blood. The receptors were gathered from a young man in good health.

This clone was counted a single time. The chain combines TRBV5-1 with TRBJ2-2; 12 nucleotides align to TRBD2. The V gene end was trimmed by 1 base and the J gene end by 4 bases; junction bases not matched to a gene: 8. Germline CDR1 and CDR2: SGHRS and YFSETQ. The CDR3 is made up of 18 amino acids. The CDR3 is CASSLYLAGGPGTGELFF. CDR3 in DNA: TGCGCCAGCAGCTTGTATCTAGCGGGAGGGCCGGGCACCGGGGAGCTGTTTTTT.

The chain carries TRBV29-1 and TRBJ2-1; TRBD2 aligns across 13 bases. V trimming: 1 base; J trimming: 4 bases; junction bases outside the gene matches: 10. The V gene's germline CDR1 is SQVTM and CDR2 ANQGSEA. This CDR3 has 18 amino acids. The CDR3 DNA is TGCAGCGTTGAAGGACTAGCGGGGGGCGGCGTTGGGTACAATGAGCAGTTCTTC. This gives the protein CSVEGLAGGGVGYNEQFF.